The rows below give T cell receptor beta chains drawn from one sample of a study of Ad26.COV2.S vaccination and SARS-CoV-2 variants. Only in-frame clones appear in the TCRdb table, and some are missing; sequencing was by immunoSEQ multiplex PCR. The sample lists some 330,000 clones; about nine tenths were seen once. Sample: peripheral blood, taken in a trial of Ad26.COV2.S vaccine versus placebo. These TCRs come from a person between 18 and 65 years old who received the Ad26.COV2.S COVID-19 vaccine or a placebo. Both conserved end residues are trimmed from each CDR3.

>TRBV28|TRBJ1-2|12
ASSDWGGNYGYT
>TRBV4-3|TRBJ2-6|14
ASSQESPSGANVLT
>TRBV27|TRBJ1-5|12
ASSLAGQNQPQH
>TRBV7-8|TRBJ1-1|11
ASSLGMNTEAF
>TRBV18|TRBJ1-4|15
ASSRQGFWSTNEKLF
>TRBV30|TRBJ2-3|11
AWSPGSTDTQY
>TRBV25-1|TRBJ2-3|14
ASSDLLDSAWDTQY
>TRBV19|TRBJ1-2|14
ASSQPAGQGDYGYT
>TRBV6-2/TRBV6-3|TRBJ1-2|10
ASSSLAGGYT
>TRBV7-9|TRBJ2-1|11
ASSPQDRGEQF
>TRBV6-5|TRBJ1-1|12
ASSSPDRNTEAF
>TRBV25-1|TRBJ1-5|11
ASTGGGNQPQH
>TRBV11-2|TRBJ2-3|13
ASSLDKGSASTQY
>TRBV7-2|TRBJ2-2|15
ASSFTGGGIRTGELF
>TRBV6-6|TRBJ2-7|14
ASSYSDGQGAWEQY
>TRBV18|TRBJ1-1|13
ASSPVAGQNTEAF
>TRBV7-9|TRBJ1-2|13
ASSLDSTVNYGYT
>TRBV5-1|TRBJ1-1|12
ASRKGEMNTEAF
>TRBV27|TRBJ2-1|14
ASSLGASGDRRRQF
>TRBV19|TRBJ2-1|11
ASSIILTNEQF